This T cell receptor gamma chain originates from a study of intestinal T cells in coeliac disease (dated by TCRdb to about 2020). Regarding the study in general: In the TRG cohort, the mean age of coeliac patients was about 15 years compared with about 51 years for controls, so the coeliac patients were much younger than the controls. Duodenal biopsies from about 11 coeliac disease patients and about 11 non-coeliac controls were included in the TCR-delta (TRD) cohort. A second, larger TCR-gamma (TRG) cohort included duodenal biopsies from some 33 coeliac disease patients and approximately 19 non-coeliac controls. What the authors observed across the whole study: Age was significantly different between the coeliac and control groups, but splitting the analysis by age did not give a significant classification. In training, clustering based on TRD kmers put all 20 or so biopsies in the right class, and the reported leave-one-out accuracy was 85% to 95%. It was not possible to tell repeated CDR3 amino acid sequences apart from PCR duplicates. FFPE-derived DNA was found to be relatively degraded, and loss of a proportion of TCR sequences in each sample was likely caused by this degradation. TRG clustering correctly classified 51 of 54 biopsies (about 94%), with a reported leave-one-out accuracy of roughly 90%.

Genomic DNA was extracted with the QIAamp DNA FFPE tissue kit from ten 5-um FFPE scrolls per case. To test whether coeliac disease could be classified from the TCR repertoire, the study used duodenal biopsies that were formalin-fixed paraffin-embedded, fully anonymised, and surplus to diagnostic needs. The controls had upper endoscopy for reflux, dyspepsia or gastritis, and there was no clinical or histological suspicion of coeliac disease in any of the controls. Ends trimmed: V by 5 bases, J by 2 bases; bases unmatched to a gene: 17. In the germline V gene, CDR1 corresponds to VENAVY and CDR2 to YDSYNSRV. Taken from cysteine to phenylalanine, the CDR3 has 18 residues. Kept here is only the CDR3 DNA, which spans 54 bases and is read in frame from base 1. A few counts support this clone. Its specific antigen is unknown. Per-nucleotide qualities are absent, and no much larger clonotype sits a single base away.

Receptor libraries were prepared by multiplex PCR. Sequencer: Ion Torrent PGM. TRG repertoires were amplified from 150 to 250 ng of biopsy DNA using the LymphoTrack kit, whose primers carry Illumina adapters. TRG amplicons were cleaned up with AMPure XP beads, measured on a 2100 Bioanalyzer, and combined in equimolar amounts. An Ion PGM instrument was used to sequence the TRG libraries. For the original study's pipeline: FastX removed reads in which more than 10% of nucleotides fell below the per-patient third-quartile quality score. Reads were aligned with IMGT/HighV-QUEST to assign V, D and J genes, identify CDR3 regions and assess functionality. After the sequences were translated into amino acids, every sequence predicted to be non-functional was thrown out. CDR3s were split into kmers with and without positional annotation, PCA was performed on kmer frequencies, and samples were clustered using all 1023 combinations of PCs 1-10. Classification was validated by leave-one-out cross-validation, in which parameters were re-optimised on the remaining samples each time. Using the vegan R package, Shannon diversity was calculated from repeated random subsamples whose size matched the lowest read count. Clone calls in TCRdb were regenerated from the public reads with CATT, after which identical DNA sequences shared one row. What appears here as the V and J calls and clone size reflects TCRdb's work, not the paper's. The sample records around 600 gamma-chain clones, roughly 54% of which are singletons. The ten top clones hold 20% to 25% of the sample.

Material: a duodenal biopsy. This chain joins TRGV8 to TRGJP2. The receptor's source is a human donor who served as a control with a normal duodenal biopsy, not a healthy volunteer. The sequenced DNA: TGTGCCACCTGGGTCCGTCCGACTAGGGGGAGTAGTGATTGGATCAAGACGTTT. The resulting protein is CATWVRPTRGSSDWIKTF.